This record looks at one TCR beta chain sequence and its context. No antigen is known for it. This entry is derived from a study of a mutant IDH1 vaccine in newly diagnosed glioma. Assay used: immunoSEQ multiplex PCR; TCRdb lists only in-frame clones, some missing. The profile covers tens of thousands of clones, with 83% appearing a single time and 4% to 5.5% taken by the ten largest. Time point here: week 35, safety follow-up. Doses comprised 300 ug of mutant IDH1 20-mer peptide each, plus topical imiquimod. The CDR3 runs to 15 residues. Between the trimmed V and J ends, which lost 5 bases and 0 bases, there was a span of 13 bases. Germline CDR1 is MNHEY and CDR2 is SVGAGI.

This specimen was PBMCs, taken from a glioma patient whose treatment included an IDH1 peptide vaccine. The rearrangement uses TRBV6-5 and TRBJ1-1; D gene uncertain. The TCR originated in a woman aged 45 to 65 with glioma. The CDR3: CASSSPSGMNTEAFF. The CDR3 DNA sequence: TGTGCCAGCAGTAGCCCAAGTGGGATGAACACTGAAGCTTTCTTT.